This T cell receptor beta chain comes out of a study of CD8 T cells in Susac syndrome. Sequencing of TCR beta was performed on blood CD8+ and CD4+ T cells. Negative isolation was used for CD8+ and CD4+ T cells and FACS enrichment for TEMRA cells. CDR3 length equals 14 residues. The V end was cut by 4 bases, the J end by 3 bases, with 13 bases between. The V gene's germline CDR1 is SEHNR and CDR2 FQNEAQ (reference sequence). Random hexamers primed reverse transcription of about 0.5 to 1 ug RNA. TCR beta CDR3 was amplified by immunoSEQ multiplex PCR. This amplification extended across 54 Vbeta and 13 Jbeta segments. TCRdb passed the immunoSEQ multiplex PCR reads through MiXCR, listing each CDR3 protein once. The data show 100,000 or so distinct CDR3 sequences, around 95% seen once.

This clonotype originated in a human donor with Susac syndrome. The chain couples TRBV7-9 to TRBJ2-7; D possibly corresponds to TRBD1 (6 bases). Sequenced input: CD8+ T cells from PBMCs. CDR3 loop: CASSSRDTNYEQYF. CDR3 in DNA: TGTGCCAGCAGCTCCAGGGACACCAACTACGAGCAGTACTTC.